Following are 29 T cell receptor beta chains from one sample sequenced in a study of cytomegalovirus exposure and HLA in healthy donors. PCR used 60 Vbeta primers and 13 Jbeta primers. Method: immunoSEQ multiplex PCR; TCRdb's copy keeps in-frame clones and lacks some. The sample lists just under 45,000 clones, 51% seen once, with 5.5% to 7% in the top ten. The sequenced sample consisted of PBMCs. These TCRs come from a man in his 60s in good health and CMV-seronegative.

The V gene is TRBV11-2, the J gene TRBJ1-2, with TRBD1 matching 7 bases. The junction had 11 bases not matched to a gene; V was cut back by 3 bases and J by 4 bases. This CDR3 is built from 16 residues. Germline V gives CDR1 SGHAT, CDR2 FQNNGV. The CDR3, as DNA: TGTGCCAGCAGCTTTAGCCCCCGGGACAGACTCTATGGCTACACCTTC. Its translation is CASSFSPRDRLYGYTF.

This sequence joins TRBV28 and TRBJ1-5, with a possible D match to TRBD1 (5 bases). This CDR3 is 14 amino acids long. V gave up 6 bases and J gave up 5 bases, with 14 bases separating them. Looked up from germline, CDR1 is MDHEN and CDR2 is SYDVKM. The DNA of the CDR3 is TGTGCCAGCAGCCTCCCGGACATAGATCAGCCCCAGCATTTT. Encoded protein: CASSLPDIDQPQHF.

This clone has just one count. The chain is built from TRBV7-8 and TRBJ2-1; TRBD2 matches 8 bases. The V and J ends lost 5 bases and 4 bases, in that order; junction bases with no gene match: 19. Germline values: CDR1 SGHVS, CDR2 FQNEAQ. This CDR3 has 19 amino acids. CDR3 in DNA: TGTGCCAGCAGCCTATTAGTGGGTAGCGGGAATAAGCGATACAATGAGCAGTTCTTC. Its translation is CASSLLVGSGNKRYNEQFF. Full variable domain (remainder filled in from reference TRBV7-8 and TRBJ2-1): GAGVSQSPRYKVAKRGQDVALRCDPISGHVSLFWYQQALGQGPEFLTYFQNEAQLDKSGLPSDRFFAERPEGSVSTLKIQRTQQEDSAVYLCASSLLVGSGNKRYNEQFFGPGTRLTVL.

The V gene is TRBV6-1, the J gene TRBJ1-4; D possibly corresponds to TRBD1 (6 bases). V lost 6 bases, J lost 3 bases, and 14 bases lay in between. CDR1 is MNHNS and CDR2 is SASEGT in the germline V gene. CDR3 size: 15 residues. The CDR3 nucleotides read TGTGCCAGCAGGGCCACAGGGAAGGCTAATGAAAAACTGTTTTTT. This translates into CASRATGKANEKLFF.

Only a few counts were recorded for this clone. The J gene is TRBJ1-2, the V gene TRBV4-1; tentative D call: TRBD1 (6 bases). Trimming removed 6 bases from V and 4 bases from J, with 15 bases in between. The CDR3 length is 14 residues. Looked up from germline, CDR1 is MGHRA and CDR2 is YSYEKL. The DNA for the CDR3 is TGCGCCAGCAGTATCACAGGGCTCCCCTATGGCTACACCTTC. Its protein is CASSITGLPYGYTF.

The chain joins TRBV30 to TRBJ1-6, with unresolved D. There are 14 residues in the CDR3. Trimming took off 2 bases at V and 10 bases at J, with 15 bases between the two ends. Per the germline V gene, CDR1 is GTSNPN and CDR2 is SVGIG (reference sequence). CDR3 sequence: CAWSLETRQSPLHF. CDR3 DNA: TGTGCCTGGAGTCTGGAGACTCGTCAATCACCCCTCCACTTT.

V is TRBV5-6 and J is TRBJ1-1, with D possibly matching TRBD1 (5 bases). Trimming stripped 4 bases from V and 8 bases from J, with 12 bases between. This CDR3 has 12 residues. The germline V gene has CDR1 SGHDT and CDR2 YYEEEE. The CDR3, as DNA: TGTGCCAGCAGCCAAAGCTCAGGGGAAGCTTTCTTT. This encodes CASSQSSGEAFF.

There are a few counts of this clone. The chain carries TRBV9 and TRBJ2-2, with 11 nucleotides matching TRBD2. The CDR3 extends over 15 amino acids. V shed 7 bases and J 5 bases; nucleotides not matched to a gene: 7. Per germline, CDR1 SGDLS and CDR2 YYNGEE. The CDR3 sequence: CASRRTSGFTGELFF. In DNA, the CDR3 is TGTGCCAGCCGACGGACTAGCGGGTTTACCGGGGAGCTGTTTTTT.

The chain uses TRBV9 and TRBJ2-1, with 8 positions matching TRBD2. CDR1 SGDLS and CDR2 YYNGEE come from the germline V gene. J gave up 6 bases and V 2 bases, and 4 bases lay outside the gene matches. The CDR3 runs 14 residues. DNA for the CDR3: TGTGCCAGCAGCGTGGCAGGACTAGCCAATGAGCAGTTCTTC. Protein sequence: CASSVAGLANEQFF.

This chain links TRBV27 with TRBJ2-1, with 13 bases aligning to TRBD2. The V segment lost 4 bases and the J segment 9 bases; nucleotides outside the gene matches: 6. The CDR3 contains 15 residues. Germline V CDR1 and CDR2: MNHEY, SMNVEV (reference sequence). CDR3 loop: CASSSRLAGGTEQFF. The CDR3 DNA reads as TGTGCCAGCAGTTCCCGACTAGCGGGAGGTACTGAGCAGTTCTTC.

This clone was detected once. The gene calls are TRBV2 and TRBJ2-1; D perhaps matches TRBD2 (5 bases). The CDR3 covers 11 residues. V was clipped by 6 bases and J by 14 bases, with 14 bases between them. Germline V CDR1 and CDR2: SNHLY, FYNNEI. The CDR3 sequence is CASSRTAQEFF. The CDR3 DNA sequence: TGTGCCAGCAGCCGGACTGCCCAGGAGTTCTTC.

This chain uses TRBV10-3 with TRBJ1-1, with 10 bases fitting TRBD1. The V segment lost 5 bases and the J segment 0 bases; nucleotides outside the gene matches: 6. This CDR3 has 16 amino acids. Germline lookup yields CDR1 ENHRY and CDR2 SYGVKD. Here the CDR3 DNA reads TGTGCCATCAGTCCGGGACAGGGGCTTTTGAACACTGAAGCTTTCTTT. Protein product: CAISPGQGLLNTEAFF.

The chain couples TRBV27 to TRBJ1-1; D call uncertain. The CDR3 sequence is 12 residues long. The V and J ends lost 2 bases and 5 bases respectively, with 6 bases between them. Per germline, CDR1 MNHEY and CDR2 SMNVEV (reference sequence). CDR3 nucleotides: TGTGCCAGCAGTTTACTCGGGACTGAAGCTTTCTTT. Its translation is CASSLLGTEAFF.

This clone appeared a few times. V is TRBV5-6 and J is TRBJ2-5; 10 nucleotides agree with TRBD1. CDR3 size: 16 residues. Germline CDR1 SGHDT, CDR2 YYEEEE. The trim removed 3 bases at V and 9 bases at J, leaving 14 bases unmatched. The CDR3 nucleotides are TGTGCCAGCAGCTCAATGAGGGACAGGGGCGGGTTGGCCCAGTACTTC. This sequence encodes CASSSMRDRGGLAQYF.

The rearrangement links TRBV5-6 to TRBJ2-7; D gene uncertain. Germline CDR1 reads SGHDT; CDR2 reads YYEEEE. Trimming took off 0 bases at V and 3 bases at J, with 7 bases between the two ends. CDR3 size: 13 residues. The CDR3 bases are TGTGCCAGCAGCTTGGTGGCCAGCTACGAGCAGTACTTC. Amino acids: CASSLVASYEQYF.

The chain couples TRBV2 to TRBJ2-5, with TRBD1 identical over 7 bases. The CDR3 has 12 residues. Looked up from germline, CDR1 is SNHLY and CDR2 is FYNNEI. V lost 4 bases to trimming and J lost 5 bases; unmatched junction nucleotides: 1. CDR3 in amino acids: CASSVRGETQYF. Here the CDR3 DNA reads TGTGCCAGCAGTGTCAGGGGGGAGACCCAGTACTTC.

CDR3 in amino acids: CASRDSNYGYTF. The DNA for the CDR3 is TGTGCCAGTCGGGACAGTAACTATGGCTACACCTTC. V gene TRBV6-1 combines with J gene TRBJ1-2; 7 bases align to TRBD1. CDR3 length: 12 amino acids. The V segment lost 9 bases and the J segment 1 base; nucleotides outside the gene matches: 2. Germline-derived CDR1 and CDR2 are MNHNS and SASEGT.

This clone was seen a handful of times. The chain joins TRBV7-3 to TRBJ2-2; 8 nucleotides agree with TRBD1. CDR3 length: 15 amino acids. CDR1 SGHTA and CDR2 FQGTGA come from the germline V gene. V shed 5 bases, J shed 6 bases, and the junction held 8 bases outside the gene matches. CDR3: CASSPRQGAAGELFF. For the CDR3, the DNA is TGTGCCAGCAGCCCACGGCAGGGGGCGGCCGGGGAGCTGTTTTTT.

The chain uses TRBV7-9 and TRBJ1-1; a possible D gene is TRBD1 (6 bases). The germline gives CDR1 SEHNR, CDR2 FQNEAQ (reference sequence). The CDR3 has 11 residues. V was clipped by 5 bases and J by 8 bases, with 9 bases between them. DNA for the CDR3: TGTGCCAGCAGCCCCGGGACAGAAGCTTTCTTT. It yields the protein CASSPGTEAFF. The full variable domain, its missing parts supplied by reference TRBV7-9 and TRBJ1-1, is DTGVSQNPRHKITKRGQNVTFRCDPISEHNRLYWYRQTLGQGPEFLTYFQNEAQLEKSRLLSDRFSAERPKGSFSTLEIQRTEQGDSAMYLCASSPGTEAFFGQGTRLTVV.

The chain has TRBV19 and TRBJ2-7; 10 bases line up with TRBD1. Losses at the gene ends were 2 bases for V and 5 bases for J; bases not matched to a gene: 3. The germline gives CDR1 LNHDA, CDR2 SQIVND (reference sequence). The CDR3 contains 14 residues. The CDR3 region is CASSIRDRGNEQYF. The CDR3 DNA is TGTGCCAGTAGTATAAGGGACAGGGGCAACGAGCAGTACTTC.

The V gene is TRBV10-3, the J gene TRBJ1-1; D may be TRBD1 (6 bases). Trimming took 6 bases from V and 2 from J, leaving 16 bases between them. CDR1 is ENHRY and CDR2 is SYGVKD in the germline V gene. The CDR3 runs to 15 residues. The CDR3 here is CAIRVGGGQNTEAFF. The CDR3 coding sequence is TGTGCCATCAGGGTAGGGGGGGGGCAAAACACTGAAGCTTTCTTT.

The V call is TRBV28, the J call TRBJ1-5; D is unclear. Trimming stripped 6 bases from V and 0 bases from J, with 6 bases between. CDR1 and CDR2 (germline): MDHEN, SYDVKM. CDR3 size: 13 residues. This CDR3 is CASSQNSNQPQHF. The CDR3 nucleotides are TGTGCCAGCAGCCAGAATAGCAATCAGCCCCAGCATTTT.

This clone was seen more than once but under ten times. The chain combines TRBV6-5 with TRBJ2-1; weak D call: TRBD1 (6 bases). The CDR3 extends over 16 amino acids. From germline, CDR1 is MNHEY and CDR2 SVGAGI. V lost 2 bases, J lost 5 bases, and 16 bases lay in between. The CDR3: CASSYRSRGGDNEQFF. CDR3 DNA: TGTGCCAGCAGTTACCGCTCCAGGGGTGGGGACAATGAGCAGTTCTTC.

The chain carries TRBV29-1 and TRBJ1-2; D perhaps matches TRBD1 (6 bases). Germline assignment: CDR1 SQVTM and CDR2 ANQGSEA. The CDR3 spans 13 residues. Trimming took 7 bases from V and 3 from J, leaving 15 bases between them. The chain's CDR3 is CSARDKGDYGYTF. The CDR3 DNA is TGCAGCGCCCGGGACAAAGGGGACTATGGCTACACCTTC.

The rearrangement uses TRBV2 and TRBJ1-6, with TRBD1 matching 8 bases. Losses at the gene ends were 5 bases for V and 10 bases for J; bases not matched to a gene: 7. Germline V lookup: CDR1 SNHLY, CDR2 FYNNEI. The CDR3 is made up of 14 amino acids. DNA of the CDR3: TGTGCCAGCAGTCCGGACAGGGTGGGATCACCCCTCCACTTT. Translation: CASSPDRVGSPLHF.

In its sample, this clone was seen once. V and J are TRBV6-6 and TRBJ2-1; 8 bases match TRBD2. CDR3 size: 14 residues. The germline V gene has CDR1 MNHNY and CDR2 SVGAGI (reference sequence). Trimming at V came to 6 bases and at J to 3 bases, leaving 4 bases not matched to a gene. The DNA of the CDR3 is TGTGCCAGCAGACTAGCGGACGTCTACAATGAGCAGTTCTTC. Its translation is CASRLADVYNEQFF.

V gene TRBV2 combines with J gene TRBJ1-2; TRBD1 might be the D (5 bases). From germline, CDR1 is SNHLY and CDR2 FYNNEI. Deletions cut 7 bases from V and 2 bases from J, with 11 bases between. The CDR3 loop spans 13 amino acids. The CDR3 protein is CASTGGANYGYTF. The CDR3 bases are TGTGCCAGCACAGGCGGGGCCAACTATGGCTACACCTTC.

A single count supports this clone. The J gene is TRBJ1-4, the V gene TRBV9; D is unclear. The V and J ends lost 3 bases and 14 bases respectively, with 11 bases between them. Per germline, CDR1 SGDLS and CDR2 YYNGEE. The CDR3 covers 11 residues. The CDR3 sequence is CASSDPGQLFF. In DNA, the CDR3 is TGTGCCAGCAGCGATCCAGGCCAGCTGTTTTTT.

The chain employs TRBV28 and TRBJ2-7, with TRBD2 matching 7 bases. Germline loops: CDR1 MDHEN, CDR2 SYDVKM. Trimming at V came to 7 bases and at J to 2 bases, leaving 8 bases not matched to a gene. The length of the CDR3 is 14 residues. CDR3 in amino acids: CASTLPGGAYEQYF. For the CDR3, the DNA is TGTGCCAGCACCTTGCCGGGAGGTGCCTACGAGCAGTACTTC. The whole variable domain, remainder taken from reference TRBV28 and TRBJ2-7, is DVKVTQSSRYLVKRTGEKVFLECVQDMDHENMFWYRQDPGLGLRLIYFSYDVKMKEKGDIPEGYSVSREKKERFSLILESASTNQTSMYLCASTLPGGAYEQYFGPGTRLTVT.